The 27 T cell receptor beta chains in this list originate from one sample, sequenced in a study of identical twins. MiXCR was run by TCRdb on the 5' RACE reads, yielding one entry per CDR3 protein. The sample has 450,000 or so distinct CDR3 sequences, 20% to 25% seen once. These data were also filed under a second study, of T cells expressing NK-cell markers.

Sequencing input: CD4+ T cells sorted from blood. These receptors came from a woman under 30 in good health.

The V gene is TRBV9, the J gene TRBJ2-7, with TRBD1 identical over 9 bases. The CDR3 totals 14 residues. V dropped 6 bases and J dropped 1; count of bases not matched to a gene: 5. Per the germline V gene, CDR1 is SGDLS and CDR2 is YYNGEE. The CDR3 loop reads CASTQGAVSYEQYF. The CDR3 DNA reads TGTGCCAGCACACAGGGGGCTGTATCCTACGAGCAGTACTTC. The full variable domain, rest sourced from reference TRBV9 and TRBJ2-7, is DSGVTQTPKHLITATGQRVTLRCSPRSGDLSVYWYQQSLDQGLQFLIQYYNGEERAKGNILERFSAQQFPDLHSELNLSSLELGDSALYFCASTQGAVSYEQYFGPGTRLTVT.

About this clonotype: An end of the junction does not agree with germline; a read error may underlie this. The rearrangement links TRBV6-2 or TRBV6-3 to TRBJ2-7; 8 bases align to TRBD2. This CDR3 has 15 residues. The V gene's germline CDR1 is MNHEY and CDR2 SVGEGT. The chain's CDR3 is CAISTPGRAGGEQYF. As DNA, the CDR3 is TGTGCCATCAGTACGCCGGGGCGCGCGGGAGGCGAGCAGTACTTC.

This clonotype occurred a few times. J is TRBJ1-1 and V is TRBV20-1; no reliable D call. CDR1 DFQATT and CDR2 SNEGSKA come from the germline V gene (reference sequence). The V end was cut by 3 bases, the J end by 0 bases, with 5 bases between. The CDR3 covers 12 residues. CDR3 sequence reads: CSASVMNTEAFF. The CDR3 nucleotides read TGCAGTGCTAGTGTGATGAACACTGAAGCTTTCTTT.

V is TRBV6-5 and J is TRBJ2-5; D is uncertain. The V end was cut by 3 bases, the J end by 1 base, with 6 bases between. CDR3 length: 13 amino acids. From germline, CDR1 is MNHEY and CDR2 SVGAGI. The CDR3 DNA sequence: TGTGCCAGCAGTTATAACGTCCAAGAGACCCAGTACTTC. Amino acid sequence: CASSYNVQETQYF.

At least ten counts were recorded for this clonotype. The rearrangement links TRBV3-1 to TRBJ2-1; D possibly matches TRBD1 or TRBD2 (5 bases each). Germline V gene lookup returns CDR1 LGHDT and CDR2 YNNKEL (reference sequence). This CDR3 contains 12 residues. With 1 base removed from V and 15 bases from J, the gap between germline ends came to 13 bases. The CDR3 nucleotides are TGTGCCAGCAGCCAAGTCCAGGGAGAGTCGTTCTTC. Translating it yields CASSQVQGESFF.

The V gene is TRBV7-6, the J gene TRBJ2-3; tentative D call: TRBD1 (5 bases). The CDR3 runs to 15 residues. Germline V gives CDR1 SGHVS, CDR2 FNYEAQ. V lost 4 bases to trimming and J lost 3 bases, with 14 bases between them. CDR3 nucleotides: TGTGCCAGCAGCTCCCCAGTGGGGCAGACAGATACGCAGTATTTT. As protein: CASSSPVGQTDTQYF. Full variable domain (outside the CDR3, taken from reference TRBV7-6 and TRBJ2-3): GAGVSQSPRYKVTKRGQDVALRCDPISGHVSLYWYRQALGQGPEFLTYFNYEAQQDKSGLPNDRFSAERPEGSISTLTIQRTEQRDSAMYRCASSSPVGQTDTQYFGPGTRLTVL.

The rearrangement joins TRBV6-2 or TRBV6-3 to TRBJ1-2; D may be TRBD1 (5 bases). This CDR3 comprises 12 residues. V was clipped by 5 bases and J by 4 bases, with 8 bases between them. CDR1 is MNHEY and CDR2 is SVGEGT in the germline V gene. The CDR3 spells CASSAGLYGYTF. The CDR3 DNA reads as TGTGCCAGCAGTGCGGGACTCTATGGCTACACCTTC.

This clonotype was seen only a few times. The chain uses TRBV9 and TRBJ2-5; tentatively, D is TRBD2 (6 bases). The CDR3 sequence is 14 residues long. Trimming cost V 3 bases and J 4 bases, with 13 bases left between them. Germline V lookup: CDR1 SGDLS, CDR2 YYNGEE. The CDR3 DNA reads TGTGCCAGCAGCGCGGGCCCTAGCGTAGAGACCCAGTACTTC. Its protein is CASSAGPSVETQYF.

The chain employs TRBV5-1 and TRBJ2-5, with TRBD2 matching over 12 bases. From germline, CDR1 is SGHRS and CDR2 YFSETQ. The V and J ends lost 2 bases and 4 bases, in that order; junction bases with no gene match: 3. This CDR3 is built from 15 residues. The CDR3 DNA is TGCGCCAGCAGCTTCATGGGACTAGCGGGAGAGACCCAGTACTTC. Protein product: CASSFMGLAGETQYF. Based on the CDR3 plus reference TRBV5-1 and TRBJ2-5, the full variable domain is KAGVTQTPRYLIKTRGQQVTLSCSPISGHRSVSWYQQTPGQGLQFLFEYFSETQRNKGNFPGRFSGRQFSNSRSEMNVSTLELGDSALYLCASSFMGLAGETQYFGPGTRLLVL.

The chain employs TRBV4-2 and TRBJ2-3; no clear D. CDR3 length: 12 residues. Between the trimmed V and J ends, which lost 5 bases and 6 bases, there was a span of 9 bases. The germline V gene has CDR1 LGHNA and CDR2 YNFKEQ. The CDR3 sequence: CASSEPLDTQYF. As DNA, the CDR3 is TGTGCCAGCAGCGAACCGCTCGATACGCAGTATTTT.

This clonotype has more than one count but fewer than ten. The V gene is TRBV5-6, the J gene TRBJ2-1; D is tentatively TRBD1 or TRBD2 (5 bases each). CDR1 and CDR2 from the germline V gene are SGHDT and YYEEEE. CDR3 length equals 16 residues. Trimming left V 3 bases short and J 0 bases short, with 13 bases between. CDR3 in amino acids: CASSWGLFSSYNEQFF. CDR3 in DNA: TGTGCCAGCAGCTGGGGGTTGTTCAGCTCCTACAATGAGCAGTTCTTC.

The chain recombines TRBV6-4 with TRBJ1-1; D unresolved. The germline CDR1 and CDR2 sequences are MRHNA and SNTAGT. The CDR3 runs to 14 residues. V was pared by 0 bases and J by 2 bases, with 7 bases between. As DNA, the CDR3 is TGTGCCAGCAGTGACTCGTCCCTAAACACTGAAGCTTTCTTT. It is translated as CASSDSSLNTEAFF.

This clonotype has a handful of counts. The V and J genes are TRBV6-1 and TRBJ1-3; D unresolved. Per germline, CDR1 MNHNS and CDR2 SASEGT. The CDR3 covers 14 residues. V dropped 4 bases and J dropped 0 bases, with 7 bases sitting between them. CDR3 residues: CASSVPSSGNTIYF. DNA of the CDR3: TGTGCCAGCAGTGTTCCAAGCTCTGGAAACACCATATATTTT.

This chain links TRBV15 with TRBJ2-3; the match to TRBD2 covers 9 bases. Trimming took 5 bases from V and 1 from J; bases not matched to a gene: 4. The CDR3 has 15 amino acids. The germline CDR1 and CDR2 sequences are LNHNV and YYDKDF (reference sequence). The CDR3 sequence is CATSARTSGTDTQYF. For the CDR3, the DNA is TGTGCCACCAGCGCCAGGACTAGCGGCACAGATACGCAGTATTTT.

This clonotype appeared a few times. The V and J genes are TRBV20-1 and TRBJ2-3, with 10 nucleotides matching TRBD2. The CDR3 is 16 amino acids. V lost 2 bases to trimming and J lost 5 bases; unmatched junction nucleotides: 10. The V gene's germline CDR1 is DFQATT and CDR2 SNEGSKA (reference sequence). The CDR3 protein is CSARPSGGVLGDTQYF. The CDR3 nucleotides are TGCAGTGCTAGACCGAGCGGGGGGGTCTTAGGAGATACGCAGTATTTT.

The table lists this clonotype with a few counts. The CDR3 is CASSLLGRDYEQYF. The DNA for the CDR3 is TGTGCCAGCAGTTTACTAGGCAGGGATTACGAGCAGTACTTC. The chain uses TRBV28 and TRBJ2-7, with D perhaps TRBD1 (5 bases). CDR1 and CDR2 (germline): MDHEN, SYDVKM. The CDR3 sequence is 14 residues long. The ends were cut back, 2 bases at V and 4 bases at J, with 12 bases in the middle.

This chain's CDR3 is CSAEMGVYNEQFF. CDR3 bases: TGCAGTGCTGAAATGGGAGTGTACAATGAGCAGTTCTTC. The chain is built from TRBV20-1 and TRBJ2-1, with D tentatively TRBD2 (5 bases). The ends were cut back, 5 bases at V and 4 bases at J, with 12 bases in the middle. This CDR3 is 13 amino acids long. Germline V gene data show CDR1 as DFQATT and CDR2 as SNEGSKA (reference sequence).

This clonotype turned up a few times. The genes are TRBV9 and TRBJ2-1; 14 bases match TRBD2. The CDR3 extends over 20 amino acids. The junction had 13 bases not matched to a gene; V was cut back by 4 bases and J by 1 base. The germline gives CDR1 SGDLS, CDR2 YYNGEE. CDR3 amino acids: CASSYKGLAGDFRSYNEQFF. CDR3 nucleotide sequence: TGTGCCAGCAGCTACAAGGGACTAGCGGGAGATTTTCGGTCCTACAATGAGCAGTTCTTC.

The chain has TRBV20-1 and TRBJ2-3; the D gene is possibly TRBD2 (6 bases). V lost 0 bases and J lost 6, with 13 bases in between. The CDR3 consists of 14 residues. CDR1 and CDR2 (germline): DFQATT, SNEGSKA (reference sequence). CDR3 region: CSARDPLRGDTQYF. In DNA, the CDR3 is TGCAGTGCTAGAGATCCCTTGCGGGGCGATACGCAGTATTTT.

This clonotype has ten or more counts. The chain recombines TRBV5-1 with TRBJ1-5, with TRBD1 identical over 8 bases. The J segment lost 4 bases and the V segment lost 1 base, leaving 4 bases of the junction unmatched. The CDR3 sequence is 15 residues long. Per the germline V gene, CDR1 is SGHRS and CDR2 is YFSETQ. The CDR3 is CASSLSTGANQPQHF. The CDR3 nucleotides read TGCGCCAGCAGCTTGTCGACAGGGGCTAATCAGCCCCAGCATTTT. Full variable domain (remainder filled in from reference TRBV5-1 and TRBJ1-5): KAGVTQTPRYLIKTRGQQVTLSCSPISGHRSVSWYQQTPGQGLQFLFEYFSETQRNKGNFPGRFSGRQFSNSRSEMNVSTLELGDSALYLCASSLSTGANQPQHFGDGTRLSIL.

The V call is TRBV6-1, the J call TRBJ1-1, with D possibly TRBD1 on 5 matching bases. The CDR3 extends over 14 amino acids. V lost 8 bases and J 1 base, leaving 14 bases between the germline ends. CDR1 MNHNS and CDR2 SASEGT come from the germline V gene. In DNA form, the CDR3 reads TGTGCCAGCCGGGGGTCTCTCGCGAACACTGAAGCTTTCTTT. Translating gives CASRGSLANTEAFF.

The chain is built from TRBV18 and TRBJ2-7; D is ambiguous. Trimming removed 6 bases at V and 3 bases at J, with 21 bases between. The germline V gene encodes CDR1 KGHSH and CDR2 LQKENI. This CDR3 region has 16 residues. The CDR3 nucleotides read TGTGCCAGCTCCTTTAACCCGCGGACGGAAATCTACGAGCAGTACTTC. This gives the protein CASSFNPRTEIYEQYF. The full variable domain, in which reference TRBV18 and TRBJ2-7 provide the parts outside the CDR3, is NAGVMQNPRHLVRRRGQEARLRCSPMKGHSHVYWYRQLPEEGLKFMVYLQKENIIDESGMPKERFSAEFPKEGPSILRIQQVVRGDSAAYFCASSFNPRTEIYEQYFGPGTRLTVT.

The chain has TRBV9 and TRBJ2-1, with 7 bases lining up with TRBD2. The V and J ends lost 0 bases and 5 bases, in that order; junction bases with no gene match: 5. The CDR3 is made up of 15 amino acids. The germline V gene has CDR1 SGDLS and CDR2 YYNGEE. The CDR3 bases are TGTGCCAGCAGCGTAGAAGCGGGACTAAACAATGAGCAGTTCTTC. Amino acid sequence: CASSVEAGLNNEQFF.

Comments on this clonotype: A read error may produce the germline difference seen at one junction end. The chain combines TRBV5-8 with TRBJ2-6; weak D call: TRBD1 (6 bases). The CDR3 length is 11 residues. CDR1 and CDR2 (germline): SGHTS, YDEGEE. The CDR3 here is CASSFRDNKHF. The DNA of the CDR3 is TGTGCCAGCAGCTTCAGGGACAATAAGCATTTC.

The chain joins TRBV11-2 to TRBJ2-7; no reliable D call. V lost 5 bases and J 3 bases, leaving 17 bases between the germline ends. Per the germline V gene, CDR1 is SGHAT and CDR2 is FQNNGV. This CDR3 contains 15 residues. In DNA, the CDR3 is TGTGCCAGCAGCGCGAGACCTGGGCAGTACTACGAGCAGTACTTC. Translation gives CASSARPGQYYEQYF.

The rearrangement uses TRBV6-1 and TRBJ1-6; D not certain. The CDR3 has 15 residues. V lost 0 bases and J lost 7, with 10 bases in between. Germline V CDR1 and CDR2: MNHNS, SASEGT. The CDR3 nucleotides are TGTGCCAGCAGTGAAGCGGCGAGTCTCAATTCACCCCTCCACTTT. Protein sequence: CASSEAASLNSPLHF.

The chain joins TRBV9 to TRBJ2-1; 8 nucleotides match TRBD2. The CDR3 has 16 residues. J gave up 3 bases and V 7 bases, and 12 bases lay outside the gene matches. The V gene's germline CDR1 is SGDLS and CDR2 YYNGEE. The CDR3 DNA reads as TGTGCCAGCTCCGTAAGTCCGGGGGGGGACTACAATGAGCAGTTCTTC. Protein product: CASSVSPGGDYNEQFF.